This T cell receptor (beta chain) was recorded in a study of cytomegalovirus exposure and HLA in healthy donors. General study findings and limits: A later analysis associated some 18,000 TCR beta sequences with HLA alleles at a 0.05 false discovery rate.

The CDR3 is made up of 14 amino acids. The germline V gene has CDR1 SGHDT and CDR2 YYEEEE. Worth noting for this clone: Its antigen is as yet unknown.

The PCR made use of 60 Vbeta and 13 Jbeta primers. Repertoires were generated with immunoSEQ multiplex PCR, while TCRdb's copy carries only in-frame clones and drops some. The sample includes 150,000 to 200,000 clones, around 75% of them seen just once. The rearrangement joins TRBV5-6 to TRBJ2-5, with D perhaps matching TRBD1 (6 bases). The DNA end is a closer match to TRBJ2-7, so the J assignment may be wrong. The receptor comes from a woman aged 50 to 65 in good health and CMV-seropositive. The sequenced sample consisted of PBMCs. In DNA form, the CDR3 reads TGTGCCAGCAGCGGGGGCTGGGAAAAGGGCGAGCAGTACTTC. It is translated as CASSGGWEKGEQYF.